This T cell receptor beta chain was observed in a study of T-cell memory formation after mild COVID-19. As for the study in general: Clusters of TCRs were largely donor specific.

For this clonotype: Its antigen remains unknown.

Trimming took 1 base from V and 0 from J, leaving 9 bases between them. This CDR3 spans 15 amino acids. Per germline, CDR1 SNHLY and CDR2 FYNNEI. Whole-study results and caveats: Largely, contracting CD4+ clones fell within CM and EM, and contracting CD8+ clones within EMRA.

TCRalpha and TCRbeta libraries used 5'RACE with constant-segment primers and UMIs. TCRdb reprocessed the 5' RACE reads with MiXCR, giving one entry per CDR3 protein. The profile shows 580,000 or so distinct CDR3 sequences, 17% of them singletons. What was sequenced was PBMCs or a T cell subset sorted from them (not recorded which). The chain carries TRBV2 and TRBJ1-1, with D possibly matching TRBD1 (5 bases). This clonotype originated in an adult woman who had mild COVID-19 (a few samples of this study predate the infection). Cell type and time point are not known. CDR3 DNA sequence: TGTGCCAGCAGTGAAGGGGGCAGACTGAACACTGAAGCTTTCTTT. It specifies CASSEGGRLNTEAFF.